This passage covers 21 T cell receptor beta chains from one sample sequenced in a study of blood T cells in healthy people across ages. Sample-barcoded 5' priming and a J-beta primer mix drove a second PCR of about 7 to 11 cycles. In TCRdb, the 5' RACE reads were re-called with MiXCR into one record per CDR3 protein. The sample consists of about 780,000 distinct CDR3 sequences, around 25% of them appearing once. These data also featured in a second study, about T cells of mothers and their children.

Sequenced sample: blood. Receptors were obtained from a boy aged 5-17 years in good health.

The chain couples TRBV20-1 to TRBJ2-5; D is possibly TRBD2 (5 bases). Germline V gene data show CDR1 as DFQATT and CDR2 as SNEGSKA (reference sequence). CDR3 length: 15 residues. The V end was cut by 5 bases, the J end by 1 base, with 17 bases between. This chain's CDR3 is CSARALAGSQETQYF. For the CDR3, the DNA is TGCAGTGCTCGGGCTCTAGCTGGATCCCAAGAGACCCAGTACTTC.

The rearrangement joins TRBV5-5 to TRBJ1-5, with D uncertain. The CDR3 covers 15 residues. V lost 0 bases to trimming and J lost 4 bases, with 11 bases between them. CDR1 SGHKS and CDR2 YYEKEE come from the germline V gene (reference sequence). Written as DNA, the CDR3 is TGTGCCAGCAGCTTGGAACTCATCCGGAATCAGCCCCAGCATTTT. Translated: CASSLELIRNQPQHF.

In this sample, this clonotype turned up a few times. The V call is TRBV7-6, the J call TRBJ1-1; no reliable D call. Germline V gene lookup returns CDR1 SGHVS and CDR2 FNYEAQ. This CDR3 region has 14 residues. Trimming took off 4 bases at V and 1 base at J, with 10 bases between the two ends. The CDR3 sequence is CASSSGLTNTEAFF. In nucleotides, the CDR3 is TGTGCCAGCAGCTCCGGACTGACGAACACTGAAGCTTTCTTT.

This clonotype was observed a handful of times. This chain connects TRBV21-1 to TRBJ2-5; the table's TRBD1 call for D was not verified on the DNA. The end of the DNA fits TRBJ2-1 better, so the J call may be wrong. TRBV21-1 is termed a pseudogene. The length of the CDR3 is 18 residues. As DNA, the CDR3 is TGTGCCAGCAGCAAAGGTAGAGGGGACCCCAATGGCTACAATGAGCAGTTCTTC. Its protein is CASSKGRGDPNGYNEQFF.

This clonotype was seen many times. The gene calls are TRBV9 and TRBJ2-5; D gene uncertain. The CDR3 length is 15 residues. Germline-derived CDR1 and CDR2 are SGDLS and YYNGEE. The V end was cut by 3 bases, the J end by 4 bases, with 16 bases between. CDR3 protein: CASSDRASARETQYF. The CDR3 bases are TGTGCCAGCAGCGACCGGGCCTCGGCGCGAGAGACCCAGTACTTC. Using reference TRBV9 and TRBJ2-5 for the parts outside the CDR3, the full variable domain is DSGVTQTPKHLITATGQRVTLRCSPRSGDLSVYWYQQSLDQGLQFLIQYYNGEERAKGNILERFSAQQFPDLHSELNLSSLELGDSALYFCASSDRASARETQYFGPGTRLLVL.

The chain couples TRBV10-3 to TRBJ2-5, with a possible D match to TRBD2 (5 bases). The closer fit of TRBJ2-7 to the DNA end suggests the J call may be wrong. The germline gives CDR1 ENHRY, CDR2 SYGVKD. The CDR3 has 11 amino acids. The CDR3 loop is CAISPGDEQYF. In DNA, the CDR3 is TGTGCCATCAGTCCCGGGGACGAGCAGTACTTC.

The chain joins TRBV11-2 to TRBJ2-5; D unclear. Between the trimmed V and J ends, which lost 5 bases and 4 bases, there was a span of 14 bases. The germline CDR1 and CDR2 sequences are SGHAT and FQNNGV. This CDR3 is built from 14 residues. CDR3 bases: TGTGCCAGCAGCCGCCGGGTCCCCCCAGAGACCCAGTACTTC. Its protein product is CASSRRVPPETQYF.

A few counts support this clonotype. The V and J genes are TRBV29-1 and TRBJ2-5; 8 bases align to TRBD1. The DNA end is more similar to TRBJ2-7, so the J call may be wrong. The germline V gene encodes CDR1 SQVTM and CDR2 ANQGSEA. The CDR3 consists of 15 residues. The CDR3 spells CSAGVSDRGAYEQYF. The CDR3 nucleotides read TGCAGCGCAGGGGTGTCTGACAGGGGCGCCTACGAGCAGTACTTC.

V gene TRBV11-2 combines with J gene TRBJ2-3; D may be TRBD1 (5 bases). Trimming took 5 bases from V and 6 from J, leaving 15 bases between them. CDR1 and CDR2 from the germline V gene are SGHAT and FQNNGV. CDR3 length equals 14 residues. The CDR3 loop is CASSRLGQWDTQYF. The CDR3 DNA reads as TGTGCCAGCAGCCGATTGGGGCAGTGGGATACGCAGTATTTT.

This clonotype turned up a few times. This rearrangement joins TRBV6-6 to TRBJ1-5; 7 bases match TRBD1. CDR3 length equals 16 residues. With V trimmed by 2 bases and J by 0 bases, 4 bases remained unmatched. The germline V gene has CDR1 MNHNY and CDR2 SVGAGI (reference sequence). This CDR3 reads CASSYGTVNSNQPQHF. CDR3 sequence (DNA): TGTGCCAGCAGTTACGGGACAGTTAATAGCAATCAGCCCCAGCATTTT.

J is TRBJ2-1 and V is TRBV9, with 10 bases fitting TRBD2. CDR3 length: 16 amino acids. Per the germline V gene, CDR1 is SGDLS and CDR2 is YYNGEE. V shed 3 bases, J shed 4 bases, and the junction held 7 bases outside the gene matches. CDR3 residues: CASSAPGLAAYNEQFF. CDR3 bases: TGTGCCAGCAGCGCCCCAGGACTAGCGGCATACAATGAGCAGTTCTTC.

The rearrangement links TRBV12-5 to TRBJ2-5, with D unclear. The CDR3 extends over 17 amino acids. The V end was cut by 2 bases, the J end by 2 bases, with 18 bases between. The V gene's germline CDR1 is LGHNT and CDR2 FRNRAP. For the CDR3, the DNA is TGTGCTAGTGGTTTGACATACGGAAGACCGGCACAAGAGACCCAGTACTTC. This sequence encodes CASGLTYGRPAQETQYF.

The rearrangement uses TRBV2 and TRBJ1-4, with no clear D. V was shortened by 2 bases and J by 4 bases, with 5 bases between the two germline ends. The length of the CDR3 is 13 residues. Germline CDR1 and CDR2: SNHLY and FYNNEI. CDR3 in DNA: TGTGCCAGCAGTGAAAACCTTAATGAAAAACTGTTTTTT. Amino acids: CASSENLNEKLFF.

This clonotype was detected only a few times. The rearrangement joins TRBV19 to TRBJ1-5; TRBD1 is a possible D gene (5 bases). V lost 5 bases, J lost 13 bases, and 12 bases lay in between. The CDR3 runs 11 residues. Germline V gives CDR1 LNHDA, CDR2 SQIVND (reference sequence). The CDR3 DNA reads TGTGCCAGTAGTTGGGGCCTTTCTCAGCATTTT. Translating it yields CASSWGLSQHF.

The rearrangement joins TRBV7-3 to TRBJ2-2; TRBD2 agrees at 8 bases. Germline-derived CDR1 and CDR2 are SGHTA and FQGTGA. V lost 5 bases, J lost 0 bases, and 2 bases stayed unmatched. CDR3 length: 15 amino acids. The DNA for the CDR3 is TGTGCCAGCAGCCCCGGGGGGGCGAACACCGGGGAGCTGTTTTTT. This sequence encodes CASSPGGANTGELFF.

The CDR3 protein is CASSSGQGLLETQYF. As DNA, the CDR3 is TGTGCCAGCAGCTCGGGACAGGGACTTCTCGAGACCCAGTACTTC. The rearrangement joins TRBV28 to TRBJ2-5, with TRBD1 matching over 9 bases. J gave up 5 bases and V 6 bases, and 10 bases lay outside the gene matches. CDR3 length: 15 amino acids. CDR1 and CDR2 from the germline V gene are MDHEN and SYDVKM. The full variable domain, rest sourced from reference TRBV28 and TRBJ2-5, is DVKVTQSSRYLVKRTGEKVFLECVQDMDHENMFWYRQDPGLGLRLIYFSYDVKMKEKGDIPEGYSVSREKKERFSLILESASTNQTSMYLCASSSGQGLLETQYFGPGTRLLVL.

This clonotype was counted once. The chain couples TRBV27 to TRBJ2-5; TRBD2 aligns across 8 bases. The closer fit of TRBJ2-1 to the DNA end suggests the J call may be wrong. The V gene's germline CDR1 is MNHEY and CDR2 SMNVEV (reference sequence). The CDR3 has 15 residues. CDR3 nucleotides: TGTGCCAGCAGAGCCCCAGCGGGGGTGAATAATGAGCAGTTCTTC. It encodes CASRAPAGVNNEQFF.

The chain links TRBV5-1 to TRBJ2-7; D is unclear. V dropped 1 base and J dropped 3 bases, with 8 bases sitting between them. CDR3 length equals 13 residues. CDR1 is SGHRS and CDR2 is YFSETQ in the germline V gene. In DNA, the CDR3 is TGCGCCAGCAGCTTGAATCATGACTACGAGCAGTACTTC. Translated, it gives CASSLNHDYEQYF.

This clonotype occurred a few times. The rearrangement links TRBV7-3 to TRBJ1-1; D gene ambiguous. CDR1 and CDR2 (germline): SGHTA, FQGTGA. V lost 4 bases and J lost 7, with 13 bases in between. The CDR3 is 13 residues long. In DNA form, the CDR3 reads TGTGCCAGCAGCTCCACCTCCGTGGTTGAAGCTTTCTTT. It yields the protein CASSSTSVVEAFF.

The gene calls are TRBV4-1 and TRBJ2-3; 8 nucleotides align to TRBD1. Germline V gene data show CDR1 as MGHRA and CDR2 as YSYEKL. V was clipped by 0 bases and J by 3 bases; unmatched bases: 5. This CDR3 spans 16 amino acids. CDR3 bases: TGCGCCAGCAGCCAAGATAAGGGACAGGCAACAGATACGCAGTATTTT. It codes for CASSQDKGQATDTQYF.

This chain links TRBV7-2 with TRBJ2-1; 10 bases map to TRBD1. This CDR3 has 18 amino acids. Germline V gene sequence: CDR1 SGHTA, CDR2 FQGNSA. V lost 3 bases, J lost 3 bases, and 11 bases stayed unmatched. The CDR3 DNA follows: TGTGCCAGCAGCTTTACCAAGACAGGGGGCGGTCGCTACAATGAGCAGTTCTTC. Residues: CASSFTKTGGGRYNEQFF.